The 11 T cell receptor beta chains listed next were all sequenced from one sample in a study of T cell responses to AZD1222 COVID-19 vaccine. Sequencing was performed with immunoSEQ multiplex PCR; in TCRdb, only in-frame clones are kept and a portion is missing. The sample has just over 150,000 clones, over 70% seen once; the top ten hold 8% to 10%. The sequencing here drew on peripheral blood, taken 28 days after the second AZD1222 dose. These receptors originate from an adult who received the AZD1222 COVID-19 vaccine.

V usage is TRBV19 and J usage is TRBJ1-2; D is perhaps TRBD1 (5 bases). The V gene lost 5 bases and the J gene lost 8 bases, with 18 bases spanning the gap. The CDR3 loop spans 14 amino acids. Germline V gene lookup returns CDR1 LNHDA and CDR2 SQIVND (reference sequence). The CDR3 region has the DNA TGTGCCAGTAGTCTCGAGACAGTGCGGGGAGGCTACACCTTC. Amino acids: CASSLETVRGGYTF.

The genes are TRBV6-5 and TRBJ1-3; no definite D call. Trimming left V 6 bases short and J 0 bases short, with 12 bases between. The germline V gene has CDR1 MNHEY and CDR2 SVGAGI. CDR3 length: 15 amino acids. The CDR3 sequence is CASRTTANSGNTIYF. CDR3 nucleotides: TGTGCCAGCAGGACGACGGCTAACTCTGGAAACACCATATATTTT.

The chain joins TRBV3-1 (or the pseudogene TRBV3-2) to TRBJ1-1; D not resolved. The CDR3 has 14 amino acids. Germline V gene sequence: CDR1 LGHDT, CDR2 YNNKEL (reference sequence). The V and J ends lost 4 bases and 11 bases respectively, with 20 bases between them. CDR3: CASSPRNGGFGAFF. As DNA, the CDR3 is TGTGCCAGCAGCCCCAGGAATGGCGGTTTTGGGGCTTTCTTT.

The rearrangement links TRBV5-6 to TRBJ1-4, with D hard to call. From germline, CDR1 is SGHDT and CDR2 YYEEEE. The CDR3 is 12 amino acids. V shed 1 base and J shed 8 bases, with 6 bases lying between them. The CDR3 DNA follows: TGTGCCAGCAGCTTGAGGAACGAAAAACTGTTTTTT. Encoded protein: CASSLRNEKLFF.

The rearrangement joins TRBV13 to TRBJ1-2; D is unclear. This CDR3 contains 16 residues. The V and J ends lost 2 bases and 2 bases respectively, with 15 bases between them. Per the germline V gene, CDR1 is PRHDT and CDR2 is FYEKMQ (reference sequence). The CDR3 DNA is TGTGCCAGCAGCTTATATTCCGGACGGCTAAACTATGGCTACACCTTC. Protein: CASSLYSGRLNYGYTF.

This chain links TRBV28 with TRBJ2-7, with 8 bases matching TRBD2. This CDR3 region has 17 residues. Germline V lookup: CDR1 MDHEN, CDR2 SYDVKM. V shed 0 bases, J shed 0 bases, and the junction held 7 bases outside the gene matches. The CDR3 region has the DNA TGTGCCAGCAGTTTATGGGCAGGGACTAGGAGCTCCTACGAGCAGTACTTC. It codes for CASSLWAGTRSSYEQYF. Full variable domain (rest looked up from reference TRBV28 and TRBJ2-7): DVKVTQSSRYLVKRTGEKVFLECVQDMDHENMFWYRQDPGLGLRLIYFSYDVKMKEKGDIPEGYSVSREKKERFSLILESASTNQTSMYLCASSLWAGTRSSYEQYFGPGTRLTVT.

The rearrangement uses TRBV4-2 and TRBJ2-7, with D unresolved. CDR3 length: 17 amino acids. V was clipped by 0 bases and J by 1 base, with 16 bases between them. CDR1 LGHNA and CDR2 YNFKEQ come from the germline V gene. CDR3 amino acids: CASSQEVFGSKSYEQYF. CDR3 nucleotide sequence: TGTGCCAGCAGCCAAGAAGTGTTCGGCTCCAAGTCCTACGAGCAGTACTTC.

The CDR3 DNA reads as TGTGCCAGCAATACTACCCGGGACAAGAAACGCTATGGCTACACCTTC. This gives the protein CASNTTRDKKRYGYTF. The chain joins TRBV6-4 to TRBJ1-2; tentative D call: TRBD1 (6 bases). Germline CDR1 and CDR2: MRHNA and SNTAGT. This CDR3 spans 16 amino acids. V was shortened by 7 bases and J by 4 bases, with 22 bases between the two germline ends.

The sample holds one count of this clone. This chain joins TRBV5-1 and TRBJ2-5; 10 nucleotides line up with TRBD1. The CDR3 length is 15 residues. The V gene's germline CDR1 is SGHRS and CDR2 YFSETQ. The J segment lost 5 bases and the V segment lost 0 bases, leaving 4 bases of the junction unmatched. CDR3 in DNA: TGCGCCAGCAGCTTGGGACAGGGGGCGCGGGAGACCCAGTACTTC. Its protein is CASSLGQGARETQYF. The full variable domain, completed using reference TRBV5-1 and TRBJ2-5, is KAGVTQTPRYLIKTRGQQVTLSCSPISGHRSVSWYQQTPGQGLQFLFEYFSETQRNKGNFPGRFSGRQFSNSRSEMNVSTLELGDSALYLCASSLGQGARETQYFGPGTRLLVL.

The rearrangement links TRBV9 to TRBJ2-7; 8 nucleotides align to TRBD1. V lost 4 bases, J lost 6 bases, and 9 bases stayed unmatched. Germline V gene lookup returns CDR1 SGDLS and CDR2 YYNGEE. The CDR3 length is 14 residues. The CDR3 protein is CASSSRTGFGEQYF. CDR3 sequence (DNA): TGTGCCAGCAGCTCCAGGACAGGGTTTGGCGAGCAGTACTTC.

This clone was picked up one time. The gene calls are TRBV10-3 and TRBJ1-1, with TRBD1 as a possible D gene (6 bases). Trimming shortened V by 6 bases and J by 3 bases, and 14 bases separated the two germline ends. CDR3 length equals 14 residues. The germline V gene encodes CDR1 ENHRY and CDR2 SYGVKD. The CDR3 nucleotides read TGTGCCATCAGGGGGGCGGGGTCCTACACTGAAGCTTTCTTT. Its protein product is CAIRGAGSYTEAFF.